This T cell receptor (beta chain) is from a study of blood T cell repertoires in COVID-19. This CDR3 is built from 14 residues. With 5 bases removed from V and 0 bases from J, the gap between germline ends came to 9 bases. The germline V gene encodes CDR1 SGHTA and CDR2 FQGNSA. Generated by immunoSEQ multiplex PCR, the TCRdb table keeps only in-frame clones and is missing some. This table has around 130,000 clones, approximately 80% appearing once. This TCR was recovered from a man between 65 and 80 years old with acute or convalescent COVID-19. The V gene is TRBV7-2, the J gene TRBJ2-3; D not resolved. Sequences were obtained from peripheral blood. The CDR3 nucleotides are TGTGCCAGCAGCCCAACCGAGAGCACAGATACGCAGTATTTT. It codes for CASSPTESTDTQYF.